This T cell receptor beta chain stems from a study of cytomegalovirus exposure and HLA in healthy donors. Findings and caveats of the study: The study flagged some 170 TCR beta chains as cytomegalovirus-associated. Fewer N-insertions (relative to the roughly 660-donor mean) were reportedly seen in an Asian-associated ancestry cluster in a later analysis. Later analysis suggested most CMV-associated TCR beta chains were HLA-restricted.

In the PCR, 60 Vbeta and 13 Jbeta primers were used. Methods used by the authors: In a later analysis, about 9.9 million of approximately 86 million unique beta chains occurred in at least two donors. The protocol was immunoSEQ multiplex PCR, while the TCRdb copy is restricted to in-frame clones and leaves out a portion. That table supplies the V and J calls and clone size; D and trimming were determined from the DNA. The data show 120,000 or so clones, approximately 66% seen once. Remarks on this clone: The antigen is unknown.

Germline CDR1 is SGHTA and CDR2 is FQGNSA. The CDR3 totals 16 residues. V lost 2 bases, J lost 1 base, and 6 bases stayed unmatched. This receptor was obtained from a woman in her thirties or forties in good health and CMV-seropositive. Sequencing used PBMCs. The V call is TRBV7-2, the J call TRBJ1-1, with 8 nucleotides matching TRBD1. CDR3 amino acids: CASSLKFGQGNTEAFF. The CDR3 DNA sequence: TGTGCCAGCAGCTTAAAGTTCGGACAGGGGAACACTGAAGCTTTCTTT.